The TCR beta chain under discussion was sequenced for a study of early T cells in non-severe SARS-CoV-2 infection. Background on the study: Whole-blood bulk RNA, unsorted, was sequenced, and chains were unpaired. Regarding the study as a whole: CD4 and private specificities were missed by VDJdb matching, which favored anti-spike CD8 responses.

This clonotype has ten or more counts. Its antigen is not known. Unique molecular identifiers tagged individual cDNA molecules. A single record per CDR3 protein comes from TCRdb applying MiXCR to the 5' RACE reads. The table includes around 33,000 distinct CDR3 sequences, less than 8.5% detected once. The CDR3 sequence is 14 residues long. Germline trimming cut 6 bases from V and 7 bases from J; bases unmatched to any gene: 9. Germline CDR1 is MNHEY and CDR2 is SMNVEV (reference sequence). The sequenced sample consisted of whole blood. This clonotype was obtained from an adult who was a healthcare worker with PCR-confirmed SARS-CoV-2 infection or an uninfected control (not recorded which). J is TRBJ2-7 and V is TRBV27; 10 bases are shared with TRBD2. This CDR3 is CASSWTSGRTEQYF. CDR3 DNA sequence: TGTGCCAGCAGCTGGACTAGCGGACGTACGGAGCAGTACTTC.